This T cell receptor beta chain was recorded in a study of T cell changes during pregnancy in multiple sclerosis. Germline CDR1 is MNHNS and CDR2 is SASEGT. Trimming stripped 2 bases from V and 3 bases from J, with 14 bases between. The CDR3 has 16 residues. Produced via immunoSEQ multiplex PCR; TCRdb's table is partial and in-frame only. Among tens of thousands of clones, about nine tenths were seen once, and the ten largest hold about 2.2%. The V and J genes are TRBV6-1 and TRBJ1-5, with D uncertain. Sequencing used peripheral blood, obtained in the third trimester of pregnancy. The clonotype originates from a female donor in good health, enrolled as a control in a pregnancy study. The CDR3 DNA reads as TGTGCCAGCAGTGAACGTGGCCCAGCGGCCAATCAGCCCCAGCATTTT. Its translation: CASSERGPAANQPQHF.